This paragraph reports one TCR beta chain. Its antigen has not been determined. No much larger clone is present one base from it, and per-base qualities are unavailable. TCRbeta CDR3 regions were amplified from genomic DNA by means of the immunoSEQ Assay, a bias-controlled multiplex PCR. Regarding the original processing steps: Nucleated cell counts per sample were estimated from amplification of reference gene primers within the assay. To quantify the absolute abundance of each unique TCRbeta CDR3 rearrangement, sequence reads were collapsed and filtered. For each sample, productive Simpson clonality was calculated as the square root of Simpson's diversity index across productive rearrangements. Held by TCRdb, this immuneACCESS table contains in-frame sequences only and omits some clones. Under half of the omission traces to an unresolved V gene where checked; the cause of the rest is unknown. From that table come the V and J calls and clone size; the DNA was used to work out D and trimming. Present in this sample are around 190,000 clones, around 89% of which were seen just once. The biggest ten clones account for approximately 2% of the sample.

The source of the sample is a study of blood T cell repertoires in COVID-19 (dated by TCRdb to the early 2020s). For the wider study: Collaborator samples came from the United States, Italy and Spain and covered acute and convalescent phases of COVID-19. The material from the prospective study consisted of cDNA or gDNA derived from T cells, B-cell-depleted T cells, or PBMCs. Where available, HLA class I and class II types were obtained from metadata supplied by the sample provider rather than from assay-based typing. A de-identified subject ID, COVID-19 status, age in years and sex were almost always included in the sample metadata. The samples were drawn from two sources: the first 160 participants of the ongoing ImmuneRACE study, and 950 to 1,500 subjects contributed by 6 global collaborators. The repertoires were released in a freely available public database meant as a resource for research on the immune response to SARS-CoV-2. Deeply sampled blood TCRbeta repertoires from subjects exposed to, actively infected with, or recovered from COVID-19 were included in the dataset.

Samples from volunteer blood donors who had recovered from COVID-19 were contributed by a second Seattle source. Collaborating institutions collected whole blood in K2EDTA tubes following their own protocols. For TCRbeta analysis, collaborators shipped samples in one of three forms: frozen whole blood, isolated PBMCs, or DNA extracted from either of those sample types. Here is what the overall study found, with its caveats: The quantity of clinical and demographic metadata differed by source and by participant and was supplied without curation.

CDR1 KGHSH and CDR2 LQKENI were looked up in the germline V gene. The V end loses 2 bases and the J end loses 2 bases, and a stretch of 6 bases separates them. The CDR3, from cysteine to phenylalanine, totals 14 residues. The entry retains the CDR3 DNA only, 42 bases that are in frame from base 1. The origin of this receptor is a man younger than 35 who had recovered from COVID-19. The rearranged segments are TRBV18 and TRBJ1-4; the D segment cannot be called with confidence. The sequenced sample consisted of peripheral blood. The sequence in DNA is TGTGCCAGCTCACCATGGAGTACTAATGAAAAACTGTTTTTT. Translated, it gives CASSPWSTNEKLFF.